The sequence of this T cell receptor (beta chain) was determined in a study of metastatic and nonmetastatic thyroid tumors. At the level of the study: For malignant and benign thyroid patients, tumor or nodule tissue and blood were the sources whose repertoires were compared.

There were no patients who had received any treatment before thyroid surgery. Findings and caveats of the study: Reported TCR beta diversity, measured in blood and tumor, was significantly higher for malignant thyroid tumors than for benign nodules.

With MiXCR, TCRdb called clones anew from the PCR reads. This sample has about 53,000 clones, with approximately 22% found just once. Ten or more counts support this clone. As yet, its antigen is unknown. The receptor's source is a female donor with papillary thyroid cancer or a benign thyroid nodule (not recorded which). Some clones in this sample may be carry-over from other donors' samples. The sequencing input was blood.

CDR3 sequence (DNA): TGTGCCAGCAGCTTCCCTAGCGGGGGATACAATGAGCAGTTCTTC. This gives the protein CASSFPSGGYNEQFF. The chain uses TRBV5-4 and TRBJ2-1; TRBD2 matches 10 bases. Germline trimming cut 2 bases from V and 4 bases from J; bases unmatched to any gene: 3. From germline, CDR1 is SGHNT and CDR2 YYREEE (reference sequence). The CDR3 sequence is 15 residues long. Drawing the rest from reference TRBV5-4 and TRBJ2-1, the complete variable domain is ETGVTQSPTHLIKTRGQQVTLRCSSQSGHNTVSWYQQALGQGPQFIFQYYREEENGRGNFPPRFSGLQFPNYSSELNVNALELDDSALYLCASSFPSGGYNEQFFGPGTRLTVL.